The 2 T cell receptor beta chains below come from one sample, sequenced in a study of CD4 T cells in relation to SARS-CoV-2 and coronaviruses. The table came from immunoSEQ multiplex PCR; TCRdb's copy has only in-frame clones and leaves some out. Of about 17,000 clones detected, 82% appear once; the ten largest clones hold roughly 33%. The unexposed donors gave CD4+ T cells in about 2010-2019, prior to COVID-19. Isolation of CD4+ T cells took place after roughly nine days in culture. The antigens for these receptors are not known. The sample consisted of CD4+ T cells from PBMCs, cultured in vitro. All receptors come from a human donor in good health.

The rearrangement uses TRBV18 and TRBJ1-4; 8 bases are a match to TRBD1. This CDR3 is built from 15 residues. Germline V gives CDR1 KGHSH, CDR2 LQKENI. Trimming cost V 4 bases and J 2 bases; bases outside gene matches: 3. CDR3 nucleotide sequence: TGTGCCAGCTCACGCGCAGGGGGCACTAATGAAAAACTGTTTTTT. Protein: CASSRAGGTNEKLFF.

The chain carries TRBV21-1 and TRBJ2-5; the table names TRBD2, a call not compared with the DNA. TRBV21-1 is listed as a pseudogene. The CDR3 contains 17 residues. CDR3 coding DNA: TGTGCCAGCAGCAAAGCCAGAGGGACTAGCGGACAAGAGACCCAGTACTTC. Encoded protein: CASSKARGTSGQETQYF.